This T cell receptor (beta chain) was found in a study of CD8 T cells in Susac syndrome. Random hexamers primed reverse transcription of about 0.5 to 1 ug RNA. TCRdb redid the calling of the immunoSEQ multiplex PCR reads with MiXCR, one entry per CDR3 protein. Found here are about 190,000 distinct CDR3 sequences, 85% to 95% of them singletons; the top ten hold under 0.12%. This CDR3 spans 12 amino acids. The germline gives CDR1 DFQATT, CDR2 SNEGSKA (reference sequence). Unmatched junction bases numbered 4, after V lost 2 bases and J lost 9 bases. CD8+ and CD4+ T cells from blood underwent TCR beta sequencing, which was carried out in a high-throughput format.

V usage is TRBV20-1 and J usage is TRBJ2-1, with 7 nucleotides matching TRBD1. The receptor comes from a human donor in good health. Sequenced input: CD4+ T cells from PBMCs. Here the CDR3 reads CSARQGDIEQFF. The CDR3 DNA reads TGCAGTGCTAGACAGGGGGACATTGAGCAGTTCTTC.